These T cell receptor beta chains were read from a single sample in a study of blood T cell repertoires in COVID-19. The data were produced by immunoSEQ multiplex PCR, yet TCRdb's version contains in-frame clones alone and is incomplete. The table lists over 110,000 clones, more than 70% of them singletons. Sequencing input: peripheral blood. These receptors were collected from a human donor in a cohort sampled during active COVID-19. Each CDR3 is given without its conserved first and last residue. Expanded clones are given a class, and other clones once, few, many or no size at all.

size | J | V | CDR3
. | TRBJ1-1 | TRBV5-1 | ASSLGTGYDTEAF
. | TRBJ2-5 | TRBV5-6 | ASRTTRGTGTQY
few | TRBJ2-2 | TRBV29-1 | SVSSGAAGELF
once | TRBJ2-2 | TRBV5-5 | ASSSPPGTPGELF
once | TRBJ2-7 | TRBV5-1 | ASSPGGPYEQY
. | TRBJ1-1 | TRBV6-5 | ASSHAGKAF
. | TRBJ2-7 | TRBV19 | ASSIGTIYEQY
. | TRBJ1-5 | TRBV4-2 | ASSHAGGNQPQH
. | TRBJ2-7 | TRBV19 | ASSPGTHYEQY
. | TRBJ2-2 | TRBV3-1/TRBV3-2 | ASSQLRFDGELF
. | TRBJ1-2 | TRBV7-3 | ASSLAGNYGYT
. | TRBJ1-1 | TRBV27 | ASSLAGTNTEAF
once | TRBJ2-6 | TRBV7-3 | ASSPQGNAGANVLT
. | TRBJ2-3 | TRBV19 | ASSIESNTDTQY
. | TRBJ1-5 | TRBV6-5 | ASSSDRGNNQPQH
. | TRBJ1-2 | TRBV5-1 | ASSLAGNGYT
. | TRBJ2-7 | TRBV6-4 | ASENEGHTTYEQY
. | TRBJ1-1 | TRBV6-5 | ASSVQGTEAF
. | TRBJ2-5 | TRBV5-5 | ASSLGLAGGRIWETQY
. | TRBJ2-7 | TRBV6-2/TRBV6-3 | ASSPRDYEQY
. | TRBJ2-1 | TRBV7-9 | ASNGFEGDSYNEQF
. | TRBJ1-1 | TRBV7-2 | ASSLASGAPNTEAF
. | TRBJ2-7 | TRBV7-8 | ASSPAYEQY
. | TRBJ2-2 | TRBV19 | ASSMTFNTGELF
. | TRBJ2-7 | TRBV30 | AWSGGQPR
. | TRBJ1-2 | TRBV6-5 | ASSPTTQYYGYT
. | TRBJ2-7 | TRBV5-1 | ASSLARECSEQY
. | TRBJ1-2 | TRBV27 | ASKGAYGYT
few | TRBJ2-7 | TRBV6-1 | ASSEGDSSYEQY
. | TRBJ1-6 | TRBV18 | ASSPRQGNSPLH
. | TRBJ1-3 | TRBV6-5 | ASSYIPLSGNTIY
once | TRBJ1-2 | TRBV30 | AWSAFGQGIRQYGYT
few | TRBJ1-6 | TRBV7-3 | ASSLKGGGHSPLH
. | TRBJ1-1 | TRBV7-9 | ASSSPGGGRAEAF
. | TRBJ2-7 | TRBV7-3 | ASSWTSGYEQY
. | TRBJ2-7 | TRBV7-6 | ASSIREAVSYEQY
. | TRBJ1-2 | TRBV6-2/TRBV6-3 | ASSSLPGQGGYGYT
. | TRBJ2-7 | TRBV7-9 | ASSFNSVEQY
. | TRBJ1-2 | TRBV7-9 | ASSLQGGYT
. | TRBJ2-7 | TRBV18 | ASSPPASGGYEQY
. | TRBJ2-3 | TRBV6-2/TRBV6-3 | ASSRPGRVLSTDTQY
. | TRBJ2-1 | TRBV5-1 | ATKTGTGRHEQF
few | TRBJ2-2 | TRBV5-4 | ASSLGQGAGTGELF
. | TRBJ2-5 | TRBV5-1 | ATRRGVQETQY
. | TRBJ1-1 | TRBV29-1 | SVPSAGGRNTEAF
. | TRBJ2-7 | TRBV4-3 | ASSPHQGNYEQY
. | TRBJ1-4 | TRBV30 | AWAAGASNEKLF
. | TRBJ2-2 | TRBV24-1 | ATSTGNTGELF
. | TRBJ2-5 | TRBV5-6 | ASSLISGGQETQY
. | TRBJ2-7 | TRBV6-6 | ASSSRDRGHYEQY
. | TRBJ2-7 | TRBV18 | ASSSGQGRSSYHEQY
. | TRBJ1-2 | TRBV9 | ASSAEYGYT
once | TRBJ1-4 | TRBV6-5 | ASSYLSRTNEKLF
. | TRBJ1-1 | TRBV14 | AVSRTAGTEAF
. | TRBJ1-1 | TRBV4-1 | ASSPTGERGAF
. | TRBJ1-6 | TRBV5-6 | ASSSTGRSPLH
. | TRBJ1-1 | TRBV29-1 | SVPDRYTEAF